What follows are 18 T cell receptor beta chains derived from one specimen sequenced in a study of PD-1 blockade in classical Hodgkin lymphoma. Described time point: cycle 4 day 1 (C4D1), after less than seven weeks of nivolumab. Each patient's relapse followed autologous stem cell transplantation, and brentuximab vedotin exposure varied. The data were produced by immunoSEQ multiplex PCR, yet TCRdb's version contains in-frame clones alone and is incomplete. The table lists 43,000 or so clones, about 77% of them singletons. Sequencing was performed on peripheral blood mononuclear cells (PBMCs), taken before the fourth cycle of nivolumab. The receptors were sampled from a human donor with classical Hodgkin lymphoma.

CDR3 sequence: CASSQTGFRGWGTEAFF. The CDR3 nucleotides are TGTGCCAGTAGTCAAACAGGGTTCCGGGGCTGGGGCACTGAAGCTTTCTTT. This rearrangement joins TRBV19 to TRBJ1-1, with D possibly being TRBD1 (6 bases). The germline V and J ends were trimmed by 5 bases and 4 bases, with 23 bases remaining between them. This CDR3 is 17 amino acids long. In germline, CDR1 is LNHDA, CDR2 SQIVND (reference sequence).

The chain recombines TRBV6-6 with TRBJ1-2, with D perhaps TRBD1 (6 bases). The CDR3 loop spans 14 amino acids. V was clipped by 0 bases and J by 8 bases, with 13 bases between them. Germline CDR1 is MNHNY and CDR2 is SVGAGI (reference sequence). The CDR3 region has the DNA TGTGCCAGCAGTTACTCCGCAGGGGCAGGGGGCTACACCTTC. This sequence encodes CASSYSAGAGGYTF.

This clone appeared once. V usage is TRBV7-2 and J usage is TRBJ2-5; no clear D gene. The CDR3 totals 14 residues. Germline V gene data show CDR1 as SGHTA and CDR2 as FQGNSA. V was shortened by 7 bases and J by 3 bases, with 15 bases between the two germline ends. The CDR3 DNA follows: TGTGCCAGCACCTTCTTCGCGGCTGAAGAGACCCAGTACTTC. Translating gives CASTFFAAEETQYF.

The chain has TRBV7-4 and TRBJ2-5, with D perhaps matching TRBD1 or TRBD2 (5 bases each). V shed 3 bases and J shed 5 bases, with 16 bases lying between them. The germline gives CDR1 SGHVT, CDR2 SQSDAQ. The CDR3 spans 15 residues. The chain's CDR3 is CASSFSGIREETQYF. The CDR3, as DNA: TGTGCCAGCAGCTTCTCAGGGATCAGGGAGGAGACCCAGTACTTC.

The chain links TRBV2 to TRBJ2-3; 8 bases align to TRBD2. The CDR3 has 15 amino acids. Unmatched junction bases numbered 8, after V lost 7 bases and J lost 2 bases. Germline values: CDR1 SNHLY, CDR2 FYNNEI. Here the CDR3 DNA reads TGTGCCAGCAATACGCGGGGGGCCTACACAGATACGCAGTATTTT. Translated, it gives CASNTRGAYTDTQYF.

The chain joins TRBV19 to TRBJ2-7, with D tentatively TRBD1 (6 bases). This CDR3 has 14 residues. Trimming shortened V by 3 bases and J by 2 bases, and 11 bases separated the two germline ends. In germline, CDR1 is LNHDA, CDR2 SQIVND (reference sequence). The chain's CDR3 is CASSISSGAYEQYF. CDR3 DNA sequence: TGTGCCAGTAGTATCTCTTCAGGGGCCTACGAGCAGTACTTC.

The chain combines TRBV7-2 with TRBJ2-7; tentative D call: TRBD2 (6 bases). The CDR3 is made up of 14 amino acids. Trimming removed 2 bases from V and 2 bases from J, with 10 bases in between. Germline CDR1 SGHTA, CDR2 FQGNSA. The CDR3 spells CASSLHAGTYEQYF. In DNA form, the CDR3 reads TGTGCCAGCAGCTTACATGCGGGGACCTACGAGCAGTACTTC.

Regarding this clone: The sample holds other DNA sequences that translate to the same CDR3. J is TRBJ2-7 and V is TRBV11-2; TRBD1 might be the D (6 bases). Trimming shortened V by 0 bases and J by 2 bases, and 8 bases separated the two germline ends. This CDR3 is built from 14 residues. From germline, CDR1 is SGHAT and CDR2 FQNNGV. Here the CDR3 reads CASSLDRGAYEQYF. The CDR3 nucleotides are TGTGCCAGCAGCTTAGACAGGGGAGCCTACGAGCAGTACTTC.

The chain has TRBV5-1 and TRBJ1-2; a weak D match, TRBD1 (6 bases). V shed 1 base and J shed 6 bases, with 13 bases lying between them. CDR3 length: 14 residues. The V gene's germline CDR1 is SGHRS and CDR2 YFSETQ. The CDR3 nucleotides are TGCGCCAGCAGCTTGATAGAGGGGGTTGATGGCTACACCTTC. Residues: CASSLIEGVDGYTF.

CDR3 nucleotides: TGTGCCAGCAGTAGGTCGAACACTGAAGCTTTCTTT. Amino acids: CASSRSNTEAFF. V is TRBV6-5 and J is TRBJ1-1, with D uncertain. Germline CDR1 MNHEY, CDR2 SVGAGI. V was shortened by 5 bases and J by 1 base, with 5 bases between the two germline ends. The CDR3 is 12 amino acids.

The genes are TRBV23-1 and TRBJ1-2, with D possibly matching TRBD1 (5 bases). TRBV23-1 is an ORF for which the function is uncertain. V dropped 8 bases and J dropped 3 bases, with 19 bases sitting between them. This CDR3 is built from 15 residues. CDR3 loop: CASRAPRGRDYGYTF. The DNA for the CDR3 is TGCGCCAGCCGGGCCCCAAGGGGAAGGGACTATGGCTACACCTTC.

J is TRBJ2-5 and V is TRBV7-4; D may be TRBD2 (6 bases). Per the germline V gene, CDR1 is SGHVT and CDR2 is SQSDAQ. The CDR3 consists of 13 residues. V was clipped by 5 bases and J by 4 bases, with 11 bases between them. CDR3: CASSPAGRETQYF. The DNA of the CDR3 is TGTGCCAGCAGCCCTGCGGGGAGAGAGACCCAGTACTTC.

The V call is TRBV5-3, the J call TRBJ1-1, with D unclear. TRBV5-3 has ORF status, its function being uncertain. This CDR3 comprises 13 residues. Trimming left V 1 base short and J 3 bases short, with 7 bases between. The CDR3 sequence: CARSLLADTEAFF. The CDR3 coding sequence is TGTGCCAGAAGCTTGTTGGCAGACACTGAAGCTTTCTTT.

The rearrangement uses TRBV5-1 and TRBJ2-1; 9 bases align to TRBD2. Germline lookup yields CDR1 SGHRS and CDR2 YFSETQ. CDR3 length equals 15 residues. The ends lost 2 bases at V and 2 bases at J; junction bases unmatched: 2. CDR3 DNA: TGCGCCAGCAGCTTTTTAGCGGGAGCCTACAATGAGCAGTTCTTC. Protein product: CASSFLAGAYNEQFF.

This chain links TRBV7-2 with TRBJ1-2; D might be TRBD1 (5 bases). The CDR3 consists of 12 residues. Trimming removed 4 bases from V and 8 bases from J, with 11 bases in between. Germline V gene lookup returns CDR1 SGHTA and CDR2 FQGNSA. Here the CDR3 reads CASSSQGAGYTF. The CDR3 nucleotides are TGTGCCAGCAGCTCCCAGGGAGCCGGCTACACCTTC. Drawing the rest from reference TRBV7-2 and TRBJ1-2, the complete variable domain is GAGVSQSPSNKVTEKGKDVELRCDPISGHTALYWYRQSLGQGLEFLIYFQGNSAPDKSGLPSDRFSAERTGGSVSTLTIQRTQQEDSAVYLCASSSQGAGYTFGSGTRLTVV.

The V gene is TRBV9, the J gene TRBJ1-5; D uncertain. This CDR3 comprises 15 residues. Trimming left V 0 bases short and J 0 bases short, with 7 bases between. CDR1 and CDR2 from the germline V gene are SGDLS and YYNGEE. The CDR3 loop is CASSVGGYSNQPQHF. The CDR3 nucleotides read TGTGCCAGCAGCGTAGGCGGATATAGCAATCAGCCCCAGCATTTT. The variable domain in full, with the rest retrieved from reference TRBV9 and TRBJ1-5, is DSGVTQTPKHLITATGQRVTLRCSPRSGDLSVYWYQQSLDQGLQFLIQYYNGEERAKGNILERFSAQQFPDLHSELNLSSLELGDSALYFCASSVGGYSNQPQHFGDGTRLSIL.

J is TRBJ1-2 and V is TRBV4-1; D gene uncertain. The germline CDR1 and CDR2 sequences are MGHRA and YSYEKL. The CDR3 has 15 amino acids. Trimming cost V 3 bases and J 3 bases, with 14 bases left between them. For the CDR3, the DNA is TGCGCCAGCAGCCACATGGAAGGGCCGGACTATGGCTACACCTTC. It translates to CASSHMEGPDYGYTF.

This clone occurred a few times. The chain links TRBV19 to TRBJ1-2, with D maybe TRBD1 (5 bases). This CDR3 has 14 amino acids. Germline CDR1 LNHDA, CDR2 SQIVND (reference sequence). V lost 2 bases and J 4 bases, leaving 11 bases between the germline ends. CDR3: CASSINRSGYGYTF. The CDR3 nucleotides read TGTGCCAGTAGTATAAACAGGTCCGGCTATGGCTACACCTTC.